This passage covers 2 T cell receptor beta chains from one sample sequenced in a study of shared clonotypes between healthy human individuals. Clones were sequenced by immunoSEQ multiplex PCR, and TCRdb holds only the in-frame ones, with some missing. The table lists fewer than 700,000 clones, roughly 79% of them singletons. Sequencing used PBMCs. All receptors derive from a woman aged 40-49 years in good health. Some clones in this sample may be carry-over from other donors' samples.

The V call is TRBV5-1, the J call TRBJ1-4; 9 bases match TRBD1. This CDR3 is 15 amino acids long. V lost 3 bases, J lost 4 bases, and 4 bases stayed unmatched. Looked up from germline, CDR1 is SGHRS and CDR2 is YFSETQ. DNA for the CDR3: TGCGCCAGCAGCTCCCGGACAGGGGTTAATGAAAAACTGTTTTTT. Its protein is CASSSRTGVNEKLFF. Supplemented by reference TRBV5-1 and TRBJ1-4, the full variable domain reads KAGVTQTPRYLIKTRGQQVTLSCSPISGHRSVSWYQQTPGQGLQFLFEYFSETQRNKGNFPGRFSGRQFSNSRSEMNVSTLELGDSALYLCASSSRTGVNEKLFFGSGTQLSVL.

The chain is built from TRBV6-1 and TRBJ2-2; D remains unclear. The CDR3 contains 14 residues. Trimming cost V 6 bases and J 6 bases, with 14 bases left between them. Per germline, CDR1 MNHNS and CDR2 SASEGT. CDR3 sequence (DNA): TGTGCCAGCAGACCCAGCCGAGCTTCCGGGGAGCTGTTTTTT. It encodes CASRPSRASGELFF.